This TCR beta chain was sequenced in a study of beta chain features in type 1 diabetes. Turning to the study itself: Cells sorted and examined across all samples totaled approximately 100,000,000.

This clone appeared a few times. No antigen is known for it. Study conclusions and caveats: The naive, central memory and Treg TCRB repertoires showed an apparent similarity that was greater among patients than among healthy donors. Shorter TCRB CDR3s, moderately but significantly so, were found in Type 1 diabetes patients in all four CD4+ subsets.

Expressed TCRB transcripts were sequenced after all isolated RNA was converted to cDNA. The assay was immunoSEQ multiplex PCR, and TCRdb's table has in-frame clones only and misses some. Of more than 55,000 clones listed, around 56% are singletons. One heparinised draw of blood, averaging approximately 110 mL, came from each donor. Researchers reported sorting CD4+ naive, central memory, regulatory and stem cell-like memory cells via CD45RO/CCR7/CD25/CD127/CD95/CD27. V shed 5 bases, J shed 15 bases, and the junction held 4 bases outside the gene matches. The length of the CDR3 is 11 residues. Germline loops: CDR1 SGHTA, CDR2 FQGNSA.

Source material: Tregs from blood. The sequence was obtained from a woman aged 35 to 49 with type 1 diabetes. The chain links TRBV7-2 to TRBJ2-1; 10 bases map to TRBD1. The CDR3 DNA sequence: TGTGCCAGCAGCCCTGGGACAGGGGTGTTCTTC. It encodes CASSPGTGVFF.